These 10 T cell receptor beta chains were sequenced from one sample in a study of OX40 agonist ivuxolimab in advanced cancers. The table came from immunoSEQ multiplex PCR; TCRdb's copy has only in-frame clones and leaves some out. The data hold tens of thousands of clones, with roughly nine tenths observed a single time. This material consisted of CD4+ or CD8+ T cells sorted from blood, taken in a trial of the OX40 agonist ivuxolimab. The receptors derive from an adult with an advanced solid tumor such as melanoma, head and neck, liver or kidney cancer.

This chain links TRBV5-1 with TRBJ2-3; 11 nucleotides agree with TRBD1. After removal of 7 bases from V and 4 bases from J, the junction contained 5 bases not matched to a gene. The CDR3 runs 14 residues. In germline, CDR1 is SGHRS, CDR2 YFSETQ. For the CDR3, the DNA is TGCGCCAGCCTCGGGACAGGGGGTTCAGATACGCAGTATTTT. Its translation: CASLGTGGSDTQYF.

This clone was detected only once. In nucleotides, the CDR3 is TGCGCCAGCAGCAGAGGAATCCAACAGGGAGCCGGGGAGCTGTTTTTT. It specifies CASSRGIQQGAGELFF. This rearrangement joins TRBV5-1 to TRBJ2-2, with D maybe TRBD1 (6 bases). Per germline, CDR1 SGHRS and CDR2 YFSETQ. This CDR3 has 16 amino acids. Trimming removed 4 bases from V and 6 bases from J, with 19 bases in between.

Only a few counts were recorded for this clone. The chain carries TRBV7-3 and TRBJ1-1, with D possibly matching TRBD1 (5 bases). V gave up 5 bases and J gave up 0 bases, with 16 bases separating them. The CDR3 contains 16 residues. CDR1 is SGHTA, CDR2 FQGTGA, per germline. CDR3 sequence (DNA): TGTGCCAGCAGCGCGGGACTTCTACCCATGAACACTGAAGCTTTCTTT. This codes for CASSAGLLPMNTEAFF.

V is TRBV18 and J is TRBJ2-3; tentatively, D is TRBD1 (6 bases). V was pared by 6 bases and J by 5 bases, with 15 bases between. The CDR3 covers 14 residues. Germline CDR1 and CDR2: KGHSH and LQKENI. CDR3 region: CASSLEQGVDTQYF. The CDR3 nucleotides are TGTGCCAGCTCTCTTGAACAGGGCGTAGATACGCAGTATTTT.

This chain links TRBV7-2 with TRBJ1-3; possible D gene TRBD1, 6 bases. There are 15 residues in the CDR3. Germline CDR1 SGHTA, CDR2 FQGNSA. Trimming pared 5 bases from V and 0 bases from J, leaving 11 bases between. The CDR3 is CASSVSRGSGNTIYF. The CDR3, as DNA: TGTGCCAGCAGCGTCAGCAGGGGCTCTGGAAACACCATATATTTT. Together with reference TRBV7-2 and TRBJ1-3, the CDR3 gives the full variable domain: GAGVSQSPSNKVTEKGKDVELRCDPISGHTALYWYRQSLGQGLEFLIYFQGNSAPDKSGLPSDRFSAERTGGSVSTLTIQRTQQEDSAVYLCASSVSRGSGNTIYFGEGSWLTVV.

Only a few counts were recorded for this clone. The chain employs TRBV28 and TRBJ2-7, with D unresolved. Germline values: CDR1 MDHEN, CDR2 SYDVKM. Trimming took off 5 bases at V and 0 bases at J, with 14 bases between the two ends. This CDR3 has 15 amino acids. In DNA, the CDR3 is TGTGCCAGCAGTGGGCCGAAGGAAAGCTCCTACGAGCAGTACTTC. The encoded protein is CASSGPKESSYEQYF. The full variable domain, with the rest looked up from reference TRBV28 and TRBJ2-7, is DVKVTQSSRYLVKRTGEKVFLECVQDMDHENMFWYRQDPGLGLRLIYFSYDVKMKEKGDIPEGYSVSREKKERFSLILESASTNQTSMYLCASSGPKESSYEQYFGPGTRLTVT.

Turning to this clone: One end of the junction fails to match germline, which may point to a read error. This chain links TRBV30 with TRBJ2-5; a possible D gene is TRBD2 (5 bases). CDR1 and CDR2 (germline): GTSNPN, SVGIG (reference sequence). CDR3 size: 11 residues. CDR3 residues: CAWSVGADLHF. Here the CDR3 DNA reads TGTGCCTGGAGTGTAGGAGCGGATCTTCACTTC.

This chain joins TRBV4-3 and TRBJ1-3; D unclear. The germline V gene encodes CDR1 LGHNA and CDR2 YSLEER. The CDR3 totals 14 residues. Trimming took off 0 bases at V and 3 bases at J, with 6 bases between the two ends. The CDR3 sequence: CASSQDLSGNTIYF. The CDR3, as DNA: TGCGCCAGCAGCCAAGATCTAAGTGGAAACACCATATATTTT.

This chain joins TRBV5-1 and TRBJ2-5; 7 bases map to TRBD2. CDR3 length: 15 residues. The V gene end was trimmed by 4 bases and the J gene end by 2 bases; junction bases not matched to a gene: 8. Germline V gene lookup returns CDR1 SGHRS and CDR2 YFSETQ. CDR3 in amino acids: CASSALAVTQETQYF. CDR3 in DNA: TGCGCCAGCAGCGCCCTAGCGGTAACACAAGAGACCCAGTACTTC.

The chain couples TRBV6-1 to TRBJ1-2; 12 bases are a match to TRBD1. With 6 bases clipped from V and 3 bases from J, the junction kept 5 bases outside the gene matches. The CDR3 is 15 amino acids. From germline, CDR1 is MNHNS and CDR2 SASEGT. The CDR3 nucleotides are TGTGCCAGCAGGGGGACAGGGGGCTTCGACTATGGCTACACCTTC. Protein sequence: CASRGTGGFDYGYTF.